What follows are 3 T cell receptor beta chains derived from one specimen sequenced in a study of cytomegalovirus exposure and HLA in healthy donors (TCRdb year 2017). Library construction relied on the immunoSEQ multiplex PCR assay. The multiplex PCR relied on a mix of 60 forward primers for TCR Vbeta segments and 13 reverse primers for TCR Jbeta segments. This immuneACCESS table, as held by TCRdb, lists in-frame sequences with V and J called but not all clones. Of the missing ones, under half trace to an unresolved V gene in checked studies; the others have no known cause. This sample is represented by under 300,000 clones; approximately 90% of them were singletons. The ten largest clones capture roughly 4% of the sample. The specimen was PBMCs. These receptors all come from a man aged 40-49 years in good health and CMV-seropositive.

The genes are TRBV6-5 and TRBJ2-1; 12 bases are shared with TRBD1. The CDR3 runs 15 residues. The germline V gene has CDR1 MNHEY and CDR2 SVGAGI. V shed 0 bases, J shed 8 bases, and the junction held 2 bases outside the gene matches. The CDR3 DNA is TGTGCCAGCAGTTACTCGGGACAGGGGGCCGATGAGCAGTTCTTC. It yields the protein CASSYSGQGADEQFF.

This chain joins TRBV19 and TRBJ1-1, with D maybe TRBD1 (6 bases). The V end was cut by 5 bases, the J end by 1 base, with 11 bases between. The CDR3 loop spans 14 amino acids. Germline lookup yields CDR1 LNHDA and CDR2 SQIVND (reference sequence). CDR3 residues: CASSLGQSNTEAFF. In DNA form, the CDR3 reads TGTGCCAGTAGTCTCGGACAGTCGAACACTGAAGCTTTCTTT.

CDR3 coding DNA: TGCGCCAGCAGGCCCCTAGCGGGCGGGAAGTTAGAGCAGTACTTC. Its protein product is CASRPLAGGKLEQYF. The V gene is TRBV5-1, the J gene TRBJ2-7, with 8 bases identical to TRBD2. The CDR3 extends over 15 amino acids. Germline CDR1 SGHRS, CDR2 YFSETQ. Trimming removed 5 bases from V and 7 bases from J; junction bases left unmatched: 14. Based on the CDR3 plus reference TRBV5-1 and TRBJ2-7, the full variable domain is KAGVTQTPRYLIKTRGQQVTLSCSPISGHRSVSWYQQTPGQGLQFLFEYFSETQRNKGNFPGRFSGRQFSNSRSEMNVSTLELGDSALYLCASRPLAGGKLEQYFGPGTRLTVT.